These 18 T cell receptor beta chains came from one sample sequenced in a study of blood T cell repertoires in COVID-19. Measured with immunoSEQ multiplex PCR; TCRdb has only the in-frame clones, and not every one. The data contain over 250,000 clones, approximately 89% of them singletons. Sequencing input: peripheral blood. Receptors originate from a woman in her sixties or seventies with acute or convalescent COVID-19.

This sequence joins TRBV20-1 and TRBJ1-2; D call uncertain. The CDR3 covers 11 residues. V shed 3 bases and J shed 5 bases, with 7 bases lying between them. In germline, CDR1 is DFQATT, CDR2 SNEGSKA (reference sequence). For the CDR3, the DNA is TGCAGTGCTAGTCGGGAGTATGGCTACACCTTC. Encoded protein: CSASREYGYTF.

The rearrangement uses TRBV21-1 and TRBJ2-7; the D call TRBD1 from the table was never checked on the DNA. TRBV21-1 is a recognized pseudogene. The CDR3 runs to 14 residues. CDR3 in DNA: TGTGCCAGCAGCTTACGGACCGACAGGGGGGAGCAGTACTTC. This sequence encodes CASSLRTDRGEQYF.

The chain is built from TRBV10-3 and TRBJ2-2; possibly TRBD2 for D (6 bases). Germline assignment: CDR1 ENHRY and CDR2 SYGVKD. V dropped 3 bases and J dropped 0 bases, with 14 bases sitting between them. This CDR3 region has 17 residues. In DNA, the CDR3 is TGTGCCATCAGTGACCCTCGCGGGGCAGCGAACACCGGGGAGCTGTTTTTT. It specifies CAISDPRGAANTGELFF.

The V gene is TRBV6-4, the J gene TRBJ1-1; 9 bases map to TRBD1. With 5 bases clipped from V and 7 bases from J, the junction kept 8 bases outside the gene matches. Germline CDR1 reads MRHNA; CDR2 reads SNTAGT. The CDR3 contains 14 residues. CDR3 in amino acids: CASSRSQGAREAFF. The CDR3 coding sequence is TGTGCCAGCAGTCGGTCACAGGGGGCTCGTGAAGCTTTCTTT.

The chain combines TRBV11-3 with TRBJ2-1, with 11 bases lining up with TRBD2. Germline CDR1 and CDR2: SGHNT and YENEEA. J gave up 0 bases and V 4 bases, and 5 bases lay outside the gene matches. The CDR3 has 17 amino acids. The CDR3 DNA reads TGTGCCAGCAGCTCCAGGGGACTAGCGGCCTCCTACAATGAGCAGTTCTTC. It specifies CASSSRGLAASYNEQFF. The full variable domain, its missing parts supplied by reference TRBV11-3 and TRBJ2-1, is EAGVVQSPRYKIIEKKQPVAFWCNPISGHNTLYWYLQNLGQGPELLIRYENEEAVDDSQLPKDRFSAERLKGVDSTLKIQPAELGDSAVYLCASSSRGLAASYNEQFFGPGTRLTVL.

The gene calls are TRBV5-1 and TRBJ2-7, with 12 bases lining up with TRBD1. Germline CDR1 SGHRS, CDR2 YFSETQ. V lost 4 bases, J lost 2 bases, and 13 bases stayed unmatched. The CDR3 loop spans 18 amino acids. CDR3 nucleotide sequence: TGCGCCAGCAGCCCAGGGGGACAGGGGGCGGGATCGACCTACGAGCAGTACTTC. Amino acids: CASSPGGQGAGSTYEQYF.

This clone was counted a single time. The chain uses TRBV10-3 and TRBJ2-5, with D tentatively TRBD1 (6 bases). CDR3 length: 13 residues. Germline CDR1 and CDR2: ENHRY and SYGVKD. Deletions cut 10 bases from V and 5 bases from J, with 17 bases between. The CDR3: CATSTEGDETQYF. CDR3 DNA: TGTGCCACCTCGACAGAGGGGGATGAGACCCAGTACTTC.

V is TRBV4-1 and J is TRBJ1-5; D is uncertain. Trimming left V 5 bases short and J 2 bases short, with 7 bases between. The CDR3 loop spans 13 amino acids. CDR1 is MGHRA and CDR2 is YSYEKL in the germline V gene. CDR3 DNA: TGCGCCAGCAGCTCGGGAGGCAATCAGCCCCAGCATTTT. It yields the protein CASSSGGNQPQHF.

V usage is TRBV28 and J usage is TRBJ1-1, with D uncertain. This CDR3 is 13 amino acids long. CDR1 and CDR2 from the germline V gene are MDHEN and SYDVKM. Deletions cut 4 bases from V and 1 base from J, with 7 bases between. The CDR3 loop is CASSSPGNTEAFF. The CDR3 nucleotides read TGTGCCAGCAGTTCCCCAGGGAACACTGAAGCTTTCTTT.

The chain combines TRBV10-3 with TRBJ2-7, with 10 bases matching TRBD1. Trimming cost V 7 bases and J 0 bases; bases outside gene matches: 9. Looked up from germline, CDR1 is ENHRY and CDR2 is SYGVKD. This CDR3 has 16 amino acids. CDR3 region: CAITVPGQGTSYEQYF. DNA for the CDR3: TGTGCCATCACTGTTCCGGGACAGGGGACCTCCTACGAGCAGTACTTC.

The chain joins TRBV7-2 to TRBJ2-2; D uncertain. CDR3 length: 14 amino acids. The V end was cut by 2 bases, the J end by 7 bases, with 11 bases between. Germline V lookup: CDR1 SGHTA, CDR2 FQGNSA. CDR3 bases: TGTGCCAGCAGCTTACCCCCGCGCGACGGGGAGCTGTTTTTT. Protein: CASSLPPRDGELFF. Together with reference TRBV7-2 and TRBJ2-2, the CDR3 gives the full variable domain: GAGVSQSPSNKVTEKGKDVELRCDPISGHTALYWYRQSLGQGLEFLIYFQGNSAPDKSGLPSDRFSAERTGGSVSTLTIQRTQQEDSAVYLCASSLPPRDGELFFGEGSRLTVL.

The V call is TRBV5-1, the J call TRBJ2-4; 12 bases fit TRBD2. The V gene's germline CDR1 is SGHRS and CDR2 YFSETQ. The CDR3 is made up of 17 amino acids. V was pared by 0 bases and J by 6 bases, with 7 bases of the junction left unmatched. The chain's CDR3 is CASSLGLAGDSRNIQYF. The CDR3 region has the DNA TGCGCCAGCAGCTTGGGACTAGCGGGAGATAGTAGAAACATTCAGTACTTC.

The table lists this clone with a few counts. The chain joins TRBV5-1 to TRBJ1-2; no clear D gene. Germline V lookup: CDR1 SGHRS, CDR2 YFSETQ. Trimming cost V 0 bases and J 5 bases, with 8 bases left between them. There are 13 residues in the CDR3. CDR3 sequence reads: CASSLVGGYGYTF. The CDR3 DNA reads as TGCGCCAGCAGCTTGGTCGGAGGGTATGGCTACACCTTC.

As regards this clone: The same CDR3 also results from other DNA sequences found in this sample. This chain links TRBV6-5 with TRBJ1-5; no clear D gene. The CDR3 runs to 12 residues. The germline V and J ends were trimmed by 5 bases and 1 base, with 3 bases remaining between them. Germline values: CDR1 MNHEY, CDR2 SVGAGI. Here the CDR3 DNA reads TGTGCCAGCAGTCAAAGCAATCAGCCCCAGCATTTT. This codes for CASSQSNQPQHF.

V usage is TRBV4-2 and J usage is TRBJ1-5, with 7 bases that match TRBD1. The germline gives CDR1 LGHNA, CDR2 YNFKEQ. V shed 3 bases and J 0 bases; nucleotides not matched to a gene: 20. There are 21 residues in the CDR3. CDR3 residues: CASSQRFRPGQQPYSNQPQHF. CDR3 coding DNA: TGTGCCAGCAGCCAGAGATTCCGGCCGGGACAGCAACCTTATAGCAATCAGCCCCAGCATTTT.

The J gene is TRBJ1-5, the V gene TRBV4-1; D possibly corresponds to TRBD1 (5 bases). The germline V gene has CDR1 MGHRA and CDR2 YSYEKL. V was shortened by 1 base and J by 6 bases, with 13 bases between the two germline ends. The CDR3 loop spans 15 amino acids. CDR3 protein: CASSQVEGGAQPQHF. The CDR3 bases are TGCGCCAGCAGCCAAGTTGAAGGCGGGGCTCAGCCCCAGCATTTT.

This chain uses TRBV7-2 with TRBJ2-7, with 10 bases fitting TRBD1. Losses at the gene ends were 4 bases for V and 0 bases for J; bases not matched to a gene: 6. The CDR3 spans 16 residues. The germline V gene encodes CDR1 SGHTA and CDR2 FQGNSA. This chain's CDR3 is CASSWPGQGPSYEQYF. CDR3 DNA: TGTGCCAGCAGCTGGCCGGGACAGGGGCCCTCCTACGAGCAGTACTTC.

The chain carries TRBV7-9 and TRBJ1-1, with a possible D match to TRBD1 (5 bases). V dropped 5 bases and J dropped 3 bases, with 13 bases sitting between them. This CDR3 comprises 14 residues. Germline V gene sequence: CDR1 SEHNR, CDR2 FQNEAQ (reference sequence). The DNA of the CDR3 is TGTGCCAGCAGCAGCGACAGTTGGGACACTGAAGCTTTCTTT. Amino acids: CASSSDSWDTEAFF. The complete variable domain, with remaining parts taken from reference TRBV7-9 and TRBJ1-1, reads DTGVSQNPRHKITKRGQNVTFRCDPISEHNRLYWYRQTLGQGPEFLTYFQNEAQLEKSRLLSDRFSAERPKGSFSTLEIQRTEQGDSAMYLCASSSDSWDTEAFFGQGTRLTVV.